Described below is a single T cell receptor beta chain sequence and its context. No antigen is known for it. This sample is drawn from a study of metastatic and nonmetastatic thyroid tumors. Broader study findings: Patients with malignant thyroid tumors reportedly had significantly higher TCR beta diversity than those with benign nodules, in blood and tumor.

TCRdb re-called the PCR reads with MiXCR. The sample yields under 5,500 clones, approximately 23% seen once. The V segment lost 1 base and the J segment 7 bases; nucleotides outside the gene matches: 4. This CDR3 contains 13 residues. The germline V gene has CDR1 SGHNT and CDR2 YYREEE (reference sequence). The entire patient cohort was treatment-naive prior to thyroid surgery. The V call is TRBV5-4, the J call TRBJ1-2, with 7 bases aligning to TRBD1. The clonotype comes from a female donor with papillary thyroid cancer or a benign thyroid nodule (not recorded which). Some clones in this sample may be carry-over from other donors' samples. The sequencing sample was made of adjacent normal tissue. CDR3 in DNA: TGTGCCAGCAGCTTGCAGGGGGTTTCTGGCTACACCTTC. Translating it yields CASSLQGVSGYTF.